This TCR beta chain was obtained from a study of blood T cell repertoires in COVID-19. Study background: Nucleic acid was either cDNA or gDNA, and it came from T cells, B-cell-depleted T cells, or PBMCs.

Per the original methods: By means of reference gene primer amplification, nucleated cell counts were estimated. Method: immunoSEQ multiplex PCR; TCRdb's copy keeps in-frame clones and lacks some. That table furnishes V, J and clone size, whereas the DNA furnished D and trimming. Of about 100,000 clones in the sample, roughly 90% were seen once. Germline V lookup: CDR1 KGHDR, CDR2 SFDVKD. The CDR3 consists of 13 residues. V gave up 9 bases and J gave up 2 bases; unmatched junction bases: 3. The receptor's source is a human donor with COVID-19, enrolled during active disease. The donor label of this sample is uncertain. The J gene is TRBJ2-1, the V gene TRBV24-1; 7 bases match TRBD1. The source material was peripheral blood. For the CDR3, the DNA is TGTGCCACCTCAGGGGGTGCCTACAATGAGCAGTTCTTC. Protein sequence: CATSGGAYNEQFF.